This T cell receptor beta chain was sequenced during a study of tumor-infiltrating lymphocytes in primary liver carcinoma. The table lists this clonotype with a few counts. The antigen is unknown. This CDR3 region has 16 residues. CDR1 and CDR2 from the germline V gene are LNHNV and YYDKDF (reference sequence). V lost 0 bases and J lost 5, with 17 bases in between. A primer matching the constant region was used to make TCR beta cDNA from approximately 500 ng of total RNA. It was through three nested multiplex PCR rounds of slightly modified ARM-PCR that TCR beta libraries arose. TRBV1-TRBV30 forward primers paired with a C-beta reverse primer were used in the first two PCR rounds, which ran roughly 11 cycles each. TCRdb redid the calling of the multiplex PCR reads with MiXCR, one entry per CDR3 protein. The sample includes about 74,000 distinct CDR3 sequences, 55% to 75% of them seen just once. Joint extraction of RNA and DNA used about 17-32 mg of bulk tissue that was unsorted.

General study findings and limits: Among the pair types, tumor region pairs showed more overlap than tumor-adjacent and tumor-blood pairs.

The chain employs TRBV15 and TRBJ2-7, with D unclear. The receptor comes from a man in his forties with primary liver carcinoma and hepatitis B virus infection. Input material: liver tumor tissue from sampling region 4. Subset meaning: tumor region T4, right-lateral pole. CDR3 amino acids: CATSRDLRSYRDEQYF. CDR3 nucleotide sequence: TGTGCCACCAGCAGAGATCTTCGGTCCTACCGCGACGAGCAGTACTTC.